This record covers a single T cell receptor (beta chain). Its antigen remains unknown. The TCR beta library used iRepertoire HTBI primers with Arm-PCR amplification of CDR3. TCRdb independently ran MiXCR on the multiplex PCR reads; one entry per CDR3 protein. This table has a few hundred thousand distinct CDR3 sequences, roughly 25% appearing once. These data come from a study of regulatory T cells in long-lasting Graves disease. Notes on the study in general: Researchers examined only peripheral blood and not thyroid tissue.

The ends were cut back, 3 bases at V and 2 bases at J, with 6 bases in the middle. The CDR3 runs 13 residues. Per germline, CDR1 MDHEN and CDR2 SYDVKM. The sample's time point: persistent/refractory GD, antithyroid drugs over 5 years with positive TRAb. PBMCs were the source of the RNA used for TCR sequencing. The sequence came from a woman aged 40 to 50 with Graves disease. Sequencing used peripheral blood mononuclear cells (PBMCs), obtained when the disease was refractory, from a patient treated with antithyroid drugs. This sequence joins TRBV28 and TRBJ2-3; D gene uncertain. CDR3 nucleotide sequence: TGTGCCAGCAGTTTTGTGACCACAGATACGCAGTATTTT. It yields the protein CASSFVTTDTQYF. Full variable domain (remainder filled in from reference TRBV28 and TRBJ2-3): DVKVTQSSRYLVKRTGEKVFLECVQDMDHENMFWYRQDPGLGLRLIYFSYDVKMKEKGDIPEGYSVSREKKERFSLILESASTNQTSMYLCASSFVTTDTQYFGPGTRLTVL.